The clone carrying this TCR beta chain was counted a few times. Its antigen is not identified. Regarding treatment: oral pan-JAK inhibitor, 5-10 mg twice daily. The germline gives CDR1 MNHEY, CDR2 SVGAGI. J was trimmed by 3 bases and V by 0 bases; bases with no gene match: 5. This CDR3 contains 16 residues. cDNA serving as the sequencing template came from extracted, reverse transcribed RNA. The method was immunoSEQ multiplex PCR; TCRdb's version includes in-frame clones alone and lacks a portion of them. The sample lists around 300,000 clones; roughly 63% were seen once. The data belong to a study of CD8+ T cells in alopecia areata. Whole-study results and caveats: Sequencing of scalp samples also includes resident alphabeta T cells from normal skin. Uncertainty about whether baseline CD8+ expansion is linked to response remains, with one nonresponder.

The TCR comes from a human donor with alopecia areata. This specimen consisted of CD4+ T cells sorted from blood, obtained around week 54, from a patient treated with tofacitinib. This chain joins TRBV6-5 and TRBJ1-5; 7 bases agree with TRBD1. The CDR3 region is CASSYSPTGNNQPQHF. For the CDR3, the DNA is TGTGCCAGCAGTTACTCCCCGACAGGGAACAATCAGCCCCAGCATTTT.